This T cell receptor beta chain was profiled in a study of CD8 T cells in Susac syndrome (dated by TCRdb to between 2018 and 2021). Regarding the research as a whole: Whether CD8+ T cell activation and differentiation in Susac syndrome was antigen driven was tested using repertoire sequencing. The clonality of the CD8+ T cell repertoire was compared across over 9 healthy donors, around 14 Susac syndrome patients and 15 multiple sclerosis patients. The study at large found these results: The number of individuals in the TCR sequencing and HLA analysis was acknowledged as relatively small.

The CDR3 has 12 amino acids, counting the end cysteine and phenylalanine. Only the CDR3 DNA is retained, 36 bases long and in frame from the first base. The trim is 5 bases for V and 4 bases for J, with a gap of 8 bases between the germline ends. CDR1 and CDR2, looked up from the germline V gene (reference sequence), are LNHDA and SQIVND. This clonotype was seen only once. It lacks a known antigen. One base away there is no much larger clone; base qualities are not given. A single read counts as weak evidence. RNA was extracted with the RNeasy kit and about 0.5 to 1 ug was reverse transcribed using random hexamers. TCR beta CDR3 regions were amplified with the immunoSEQ multiplex PCR assay covering 54 Vbeta and 13 Jbeta segments. PCR amplification bias was corrected using a synthetic template baseline for primer optimization and computational correction. From the authors' description of their analysis: Reads were annotated to V, D and J genes per IMGT and analyzed with immunoSEQ Analyzer, keeping only productive sequences. Clonality was calculated as one minus the Shannon entropy normalized by log2 of the number of productive unique sequences. For each patient and control, public and private clones were evaluated within the 100 most prevalent clones. Clones were defined as Susac-specific when absent from the healthy and MS cohorts, from roughly 1,100 published viral clones and from other ImmuneACCESS disease sequences. Using fastp trimming at Q25 and MiXCR clonotype assembly, TCRdb reanalyzed the public sequencing data and kept in-frame beta chains. Identical CDR3 protein sequences are pooled into one entry, listed with their most common genes and DNA. TCRdb's processing, not the study's, gives the V and J calls here. The sample table contains about 120,000 distinct CDR3 sequences; only one count was recorded for 85% to 95% of them. The ten biggest clones cover over 0.1% of the sample.

Peripheral blood CD8+ and CD4+ T cells from healthy donors, Susac syndrome patients and multiple sclerosis patients were profiled using high-throughput TCR beta sequencing. Healthy donors were included as age- and sex-matched controls. Bulk CD8+ and CD4+ T cells were purified by magnetic negative isolation, whereas CD8+ TEMRA cells were enriched by FACS. Blood was collected in EDTA tubes and processed within 24 hours, with PBMCs isolated through density gradient centrifugation. PBMCs intended for TCR sequencing were frozen in liquid nitrogen and were later thawed in a 37 degrees C water bath. Purity of sorted or isolated CD4+, CD8+ and CD8+ TEMRA cells was at least 90%.

The clonotype originates from a human donor in good health. The chain couples TRBV19 to TRBJ1-1; the best D guess is TRBD1, with 6 bases matching. The sample taken for sequencing was CD8+ T cells from PBMCs. The DNA sequence follows: TGTGCCAGTAGTTCGGGGGCCACTGAAGCTTTCTTT. Its protein reads: CASSSGATEAFF. With the portions outside the CDR3 filled from the reference TRBV19 and TRBJ1-1 genes, the complete variable region becomes DGGITQSPKYLFRKEGQNVTLSCEQNLNHDAMYWYRQDPGQGLRLIYYSQIVNDFQKGDIAEGYSVSREKKESFPLTVTSAQKNPTAFYLCASSSGATEAFFGQGTRLTVV.